The present TCR beta chain was sequenced within a study of monozygotic twins with inflammatory bowel disease. Broader study findings: Repertoire similarity did not differ between concordant and discordant twins, perhaps due to limited power.

The CDR3 has 15 residues. The germline V gene has CDR1 SGHRS and CDR2 YFSETQ. TCRdb re-called the 5' RACE reads and gives one entry per CDR3 protein, without DNA. The repertoire table contains roughly 100,000 distinct CDR3 sequences. As to this clonotype: Its antigen remains unidentified.

The chain couples TRBV5-1 to TRBJ2-3; TCRdb designates TRBD2, a call that cannot be tested without DNA. The receptor comes from a human donor with ulcerative colitis or Crohn's disease, or a healthy co-twin of an affected twin (not recorded which). The sample was blood. The CDR3 here is CASRVGLADTDTQYF.